This T cell receptor beta chain was captured by sequencing in a study of T cell changes during pregnancy in multiple sclerosis. TCRdb keeps only in-frame clones here, not all; method: immunoSEQ multiplex PCR. The data show about 69,000 clones, 92% seen once. This clone was seen just once. The sequence was obtained from a female donor in good health, enrolled as a control in a pregnancy study. This material consisted of peripheral blood, taken in the third trimester of pregnancy.

In DNA, the CDR3 is TGTGCCATCAGTGTCGGTGTCAGGGTTGGGGAGACCCAGTACTTC. This gives the protein CAISVGVRVGETQYF. V and J are TRBV10-3 and TRBJ2-5; D possibly corresponds to TRBD1 (5 bases). V shed 4 bases and J shed 5 bases, with 17 bases lying between them. CDR1 is ENHRY and CDR2 is SYGVKD in the germline V gene. This CDR3 spans 15 amino acids.